This T cell receptor beta chain derives from a study of Ad26.COV2.S vaccination and SARS-CoV-2 variants. Study conclusions and caveats: Spike-specific CD8+ and CD4+ T cell responses reportedly showed substantial breadth after vaccination.

As for this clone: The antigen remains undetermined.

TCRdb keeps only in-frame clones here, not all; method: immunoSEQ multiplex PCR. In the table there are about 400,000 clones, 80% to 90% of which are singletons. The treatment here: around 19 received Ad26.COV2.S at low or high dose, single or two shots; about 5 received placebo; per-sample allocation not given. The samples date from day 63 after the first vaccine or placebo injection. Sequenced here: peripheral blood, sampled in a trial of Ad26.COV2.S vaccine versus placebo. The receptor comes from a person between 18 and 65 years old who received the Ad26.COV2.S COVID-19 vaccine or a placebo.

CDR3 residues: CASSPGLYEQYF. The DNA for the CDR3 is TGTGCCAGTAGTCCGGGCCTCTACGAGCAGTACTTC. V and J are TRBV19 and TRBJ2-7; D remains ambiguous. The CDR3 spans 12 residues. Germline values: CDR1 LNHDA, CDR2 SQIVND (reference sequence). Trimming shortened V by 5 bases and J by 3 bases, and 8 bases separated the two germline ends.